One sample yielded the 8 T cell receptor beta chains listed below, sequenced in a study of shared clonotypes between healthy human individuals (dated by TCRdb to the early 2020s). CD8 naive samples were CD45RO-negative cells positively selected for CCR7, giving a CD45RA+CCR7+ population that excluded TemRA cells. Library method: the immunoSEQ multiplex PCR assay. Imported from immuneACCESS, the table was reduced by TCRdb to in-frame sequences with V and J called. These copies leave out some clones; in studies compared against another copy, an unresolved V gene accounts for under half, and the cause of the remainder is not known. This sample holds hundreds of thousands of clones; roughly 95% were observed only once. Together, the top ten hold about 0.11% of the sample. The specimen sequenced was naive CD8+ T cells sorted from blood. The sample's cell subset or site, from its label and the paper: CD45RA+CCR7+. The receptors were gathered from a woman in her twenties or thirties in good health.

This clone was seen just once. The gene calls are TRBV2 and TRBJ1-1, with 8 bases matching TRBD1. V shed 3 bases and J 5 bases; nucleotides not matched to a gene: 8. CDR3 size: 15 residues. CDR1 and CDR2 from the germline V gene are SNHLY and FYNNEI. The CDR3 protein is CASSDYQGARTEAFF. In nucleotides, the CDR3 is TGTGCCAGCAGTGACTACCAGGGGGCGCGGACTGAAGCTTTCTTT.

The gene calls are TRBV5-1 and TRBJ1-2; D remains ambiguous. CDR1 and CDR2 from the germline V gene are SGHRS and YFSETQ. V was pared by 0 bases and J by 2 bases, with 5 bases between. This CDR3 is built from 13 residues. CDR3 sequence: CASSLDRNYGYTF. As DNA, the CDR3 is TGCGCCAGCAGCTTGGACAGAAACTATGGCTACACCTTC.

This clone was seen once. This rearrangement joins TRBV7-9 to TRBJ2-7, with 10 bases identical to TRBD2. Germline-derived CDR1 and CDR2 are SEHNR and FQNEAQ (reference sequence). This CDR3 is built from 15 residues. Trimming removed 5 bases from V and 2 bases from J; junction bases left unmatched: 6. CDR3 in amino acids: CASSPDGLAAYEQYF. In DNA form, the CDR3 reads TGTGCCAGCAGCCCTGACGGACTAGCGGCCTACGAGCAGTACTTC.

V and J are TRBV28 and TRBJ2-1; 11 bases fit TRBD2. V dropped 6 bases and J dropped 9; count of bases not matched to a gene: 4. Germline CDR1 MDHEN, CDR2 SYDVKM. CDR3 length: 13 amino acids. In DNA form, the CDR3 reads TGTGCCAGCAGCCTACTAGCGGGAGTTGAGCAGTTCTTC. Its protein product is CASSLLAGVEQFF.

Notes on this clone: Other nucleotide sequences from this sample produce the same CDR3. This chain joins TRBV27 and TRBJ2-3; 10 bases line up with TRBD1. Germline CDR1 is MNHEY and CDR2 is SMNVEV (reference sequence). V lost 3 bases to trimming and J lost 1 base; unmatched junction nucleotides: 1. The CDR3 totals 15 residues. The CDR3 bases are TGTGCCAGCAGTTTTGGGACAGGGGGCACAGATACGCAGTATTTT. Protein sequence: CASSFGTGGTDTQYF.

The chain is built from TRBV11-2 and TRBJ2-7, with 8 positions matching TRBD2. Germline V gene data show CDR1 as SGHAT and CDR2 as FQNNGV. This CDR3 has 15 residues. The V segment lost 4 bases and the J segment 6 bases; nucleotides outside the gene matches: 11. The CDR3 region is CASSWDTGTSLEQYF. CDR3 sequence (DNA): TGTGCCAGCAGCTGGGACACCGGGACTAGTCTCGAGCAGTACTTC.

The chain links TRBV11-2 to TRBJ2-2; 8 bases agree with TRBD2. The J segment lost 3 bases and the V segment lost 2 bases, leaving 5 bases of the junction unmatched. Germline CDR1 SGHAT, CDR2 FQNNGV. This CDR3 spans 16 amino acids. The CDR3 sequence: CASSLYGRDYTGELFF. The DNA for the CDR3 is TGTGCCAGCAGCTTATACGGGAGGGACTACACCGGGGAGCTGTTTTTT.

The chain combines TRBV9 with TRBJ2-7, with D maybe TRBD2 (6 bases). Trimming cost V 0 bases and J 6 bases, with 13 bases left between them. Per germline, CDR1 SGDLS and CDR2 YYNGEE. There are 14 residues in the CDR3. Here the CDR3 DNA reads TGTGCCAGCAGCGTAGCTACGAGGGGAGGCGAGCAGTACTTC. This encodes CASSVATRGGEQYF.